A single sample gave rise to the 21 T cell receptor beta chains below, sequenced in a study of T cells in Graves' hyperthyroidism and ophthalmopathy. Amplified TCR beta CDR3 regions derived from RNA transcripts. The primer set for the first-round RT-PCR of the TCR CDR3 was HTBI. TCRdb fed the multiplex PCR reads into MiXCR, producing one record per CDR3 protein. The sample shows approximately 430,000 distinct CDR3 sequences, 15% to 18% of them seen only once. The sample taken for sequencing was blood. All receptors derive from a woman aged 18-29 years with Graves' hyperthyroidism.

V and J are TRBV7-8 and TRBJ2-5; a possible D gene is TRBD2 (6 bases). The CDR3 spans 15 residues. Germline values: CDR1 SGHVS, CDR2 FQNEAQ. The V end lost 1 base, the J end lost 4 bases, and 13 bases lay between the germline ends. Written as DNA, the CDR3 is TGTGCCAGCAGCTTAGGGAGGGAACGGGGAGAGACCCAGTACTTC. Protein product: CASSLGRERGETQYF.

This clonotype occurred a few times. The chain's CDR3 is CASSGQGTRGNQPQHF. DNA for the CDR3: TGTGCCAGCAGTGGACAGGGTACCAGGGGCAATCAGCCCCAGCATTTT. J is TRBJ1-5 and V is TRBV6-1, with 7 nucleotides matching TRBD1. This CDR3 region has 16 residues. V shed 4 bases, J shed 2 bases, and the junction held 8 bases outside the gene matches. Germline CDR1 is MNHNS and CDR2 is SASEGT.

This clonotype was counted many times. The chain recombines TRBV28 with TRBJ1-2; tentative D call: TRBD1 (6 bases). V was clipped by 5 bases and J by 8 bases, with 27 bases between them. CDR1 MDHEN and CDR2 SYDVKM come from the germline V gene. The CDR3 has 17 amino acids. The CDR3 coding sequence is TGTGCCAGCAGTCCCATGGAGGGGACAACCTCCCTTACGGGCTACACCTTC. It specifies CASSPMEGTTSLTGYTF.

This clonotype was observed many times. The rearrangement uses TRBV5-1 and TRBJ2-3; maybe TRBD1 (5 bases). The V end lost 0 bases, the J end lost 5 bases, and 13 bases lay between the germline ends. The CDR3 totals 15 residues. In germline, CDR1 is SGHRS, CDR2 YFSETQ. CDR3 DNA sequence: TGCGCCAGCAGCTTGGAATATCGTACAGGAGATACGCAGTATTTT. It encodes CASSLEYRTGDTQYF. Full variable domain (rest looked up from reference TRBV5-1 and TRBJ2-3): KAGVTQTPRYLIKTRGQQVTLSCSPISGHRSVSWYQQTPGQGLQFLFEYFSETQRNKGNFPGRFSGRQFSNSRSEMNVSTLELGDSALYLCASSLEYRTGDTQYFGPGTRLTVL.

This clonotype came up many times. The chain links TRBV10-2 to TRBJ1-5; D gene uncertain. Trimming pared 8 bases from V and 5 bases from J, leaving 19 bases between. This CDR3 region has 15 residues. Germline V gene sequence: CDR1 WSHSY, CDR2 SAAADI. The CDR3 DNA reads as TGCGCCAGCGATCCCGAGGGCCCGCGGGATCAGCCCCAGCATTTT. Protein sequence: CASDPEGPRDQPQHF.

This clonotype was seen repeatedly, ten times or more. This chain connects TRBV11-2 to TRBJ2-1; the match to TRBD2 covers 7 bases. With V trimmed by 6 bases and J by 5 bases, 10 bases remained unmatched. The CDR3 is 15 amino acids. Looked up from germline, CDR1 is SGHAT and CDR2 is FQNNGV. The CDR3 reads CASSPSGTADNEQFF. CDR3 coding DNA: TGTGCCAGCAGTCCCAGCGGGACGGCTGACAATGAGCAGTTCTTC.

Details on this clonotype: A read error may account for a junction end that differs from germline. This chain links TRBV12-3 or TRBV12-4 with TRBJ2-5; D is tentatively TRBD1 or TRBD2 (5 bases each). CDR3 length: 16 residues. Here the CDR3 DNA reads TGTGCCAGCAGCCCGCCCCGGGACGGGTTCCAAGGGACCCAGTACTTC. This gives the protein CASSPPRDGFQGTQYF.

The CDR3 bases are TGTGCCAGCTCACCAGATATCAGGGGCTCTGTCAATCAGCCCCAGCATTTT. This encodes CASSPDIRGSVNQPQHF. J is TRBJ1-5 and V is TRBV6-1, with D possibly being TRBD1 (6 bases). There are 17 residues in the CDR3. Germline V gene data show CDR1 as MNHNS and CDR2 as SASEGT. V lost 8 bases to trimming and J lost 3 bases, with 23 bases between them.

This clonotype was seen ten or more times. V usage is TRBV6-1 and J usage is TRBJ1-5; weak D call: TRBD1 (5 bases). The length of the CDR3 is 15 residues. Trimming stripped 3 bases from V and 2 bases from J, with 11 bases between. CDR1 and CDR2 (germline): MNHNS, SASEGT. The CDR3 coding sequence is TGTGCCAGCAGTGACTGGCAGGGCGGCAATCAGCCCCAGCATTTT. Translation: CASSDWQGGNQPQHF.

This clonotype was recorded a few times. The gene calls are TRBV29-1 and TRBJ2-1; 8 bases map to TRBD2. This CDR3 region has 15 residues. CDR1 SQVTM and CDR2 ANQGSEA come from the germline V gene. The ends lost 5 bases at V and 0 bases at J; junction bases unmatched: 6. CDR3: CSVPTGTSSYNEQFF. The CDR3 nucleotides read TGCAGCGTTCCAACAGGGACTAGCTCCTACAATGAGCAGTTCTTC.

This clonotype was found many times. The chain joins TRBV19 to TRBJ2-3; the D is unclear. There are 15 residues in the CDR3. From germline, CDR1 is LNHDA and CDR2 SQIVND (reference sequence). V lost 3 bases to trimming and J lost 0 bases, with 10 bases between them. CDR3 sequence: CASSITSPSTDTQYF. The CDR3 DNA reads TGTGCCAGTAGTATTACAAGTCCTAGCACAGATACGCAGTATTTT.

As to this clonotype: A much larger clone is a single base away; this may be a read error. This sequence joins TRBV4-1 and TRBJ2-5; 8 bases align to TRBD1. The assigned J gene may be wrong: the sequence end matches TRBJ2-1 better. In germline, CDR1 is MGHRA, CDR2 YSYEKL. This CDR3 spans 16 amino acids. CDR3 nucleotide sequence: TGCGCCAGCAGCGAGCCCCACGGACAGGGTGGGAGGACCCAGTTCTTC. Translation: CASSEPHGQGGRTQFF.

This clonotype was seen a few times. The chain recombines TRBV6-6 with TRBJ2-1; 15 bases are shared with TRBD2. The CDR3 totals 16 residues. In germline, CDR1 is MNHNY, CDR2 SVGAGI (reference sequence). The J segment lost 7 bases and the V segment lost 0 bases, leaving 1 base of the junction unmatched. The CDR3, as DNA: TGTGCCAGCAGTTACTCCGGGACTAGCGGGGGGAATGAGCAGTTCTTC. Protein product: CASSYSGTSGGNEQFF.

Many counts were recorded for this clonotype. The chain joins TRBV7-9 to TRBJ2-1; D gene ambiguous. Per germline, CDR1 SEHNR and CDR2 FQNEAQ (reference sequence). The ends were cut back, 8 bases at V and 7 bases at J, with 6 bases in the middle. CDR3 length: 10 amino acids. The CDR3 protein is CASDWNEQFF. The CDR3 DNA reads as TGTGCCAGCGATTGGAATGAGCAGTTCTTC.

V gene TRBV12-5 combines with J gene TRBJ1-1; 11 positions agree with TRBD1. The CDR3 has 17 residues. CDR1 is LGHNT, CDR2 FRNRAP, per germline. V shed 4 bases, J shed 4 bases, and the junction held 11 bases outside the gene matches. CDR3 residues: CASGWRSWGTGGTEAFF. CDR3 DNA: TGTGCTAGTGGTTGGCGGTCTTGGGGGACAGGGGGCACTGAAGCTTTCTTT. Drawing the rest from reference TRBV12-5 and TRBJ1-1, the complete variable domain is DARVTQTPRHKVTEMGQEVTMRCQPILGHNTVFWYRQTMMQGLELLAYFRNRAPLDDSGMPKDRFSAEMPDATLATLKIQPSEPRDSAVYFCASGWRSWGTGGTEAFFGQGTRLTVV.

V and J are TRBV11-3 and TRBJ2-7, with 10 positions matching TRBD2. V shed 4 bases and J 2 bases; nucleotides not matched to a gene: 11. Looked up from germline, CDR1 is SGHNT and CDR2 is YENEEA. The CDR3 sequence is 17 residues long. DNA for the CDR3: TGTGCCAGCAGCTGGGGCCTAGCGGGAGAGGGCCCCTACGAGCAGTACTTC. This translates into CASSWGLAGEGPYEQYF.

This clonotype came up many times. The chain couples TRBV6-5 to TRBJ2-7; TRBD1 matches at 7 bases. V was pared by 5 bases and J by 3 bases, with 13 bases of the junction left unmatched. The CDR3 is made up of 16 amino acids. Looked up from germline, CDR1 is MNHEY and CDR2 is SVGAGI. CDR3 sequence (DNA): TGTGCCAGCAGTCTCGAGGGGGCTACTGACTTCTACGAGCAGTACTTC. As protein: CASSLEGATDFYEQYF.

This clonotype was detected many times. V gene TRBV11-2 combines with J gene TRBJ1-1, with 12 bases fitting TRBD1. J gave up 1 base and V 4 bases, and 7 bases lay outside the gene matches. Germline CDR1 SGHAT, CDR2 FQNNGV. The CDR3 runs to 17 residues. The CDR3 is CASSSGQGAIGNTEAFF. The CDR3 DNA is TGTGCCAGCAGCTCGGGACAGGGGGCAATTGGGAACACTGAAGCTTTCTTT.

This clonotype occurred many times. Written as DNA, the CDR3 is TGTGCCAGCAGCCAAGACAGGGTGGGCTACGAGCAGTACTTC. It codes for CASSQDRVGYEQYF. The J gene is TRBJ2-7, the V gene TRBV3-1; TRBD1 is a possible D gene (5 bases). With 0 bases removed from V and 3 bases from J, the gap between germline ends came to 9 bases. The CDR3 has 14 residues. CDR1 and CDR2 from the germline V gene are LGHDT and YNNKEL (reference sequence).

The rearrangement joins TRBV14 to TRBJ2-7; the D is unclear. V lost 3 bases and J lost 5, with 8 bases in between. From germline, CDR1 is SGHDN and CDR2 FVKESK. The CDR3 contains 12 residues. The CDR3 reads CASSHSLHEQYF. The CDR3 DNA reads TGTGCCAGCAGCCACTCTCTACACGAGCAGTACTTC.

This clonotype was detected ten times or more. V gene TRBV6-2 or TRBV6-3 combines with J gene TRBJ1-6; D call uncertain. CDR3 length: 15 amino acids. Germline-derived CDR1 and CDR2 are MNHEY and SVGEGT. Between the trimmed V and J ends, which lost 2 bases and 6 bases, there was a span of 11 bases. Written as DNA, the CDR3 is TGTGCCAGCAGTTACCAAGGTGAGGGTAATTCACCCCTCCACTTT. As protein: CASSYQGEGNSPLHF.